The present TCR beta chain was sequenced within a study of T cells after posttransplantation cyclophosphamide. This table comes from immunoSEQ multiplex PCR, and its TCRdb copy is limited to in-frame clones, with some not included. The sample is made up of about 24,000 clones, none counted only once. This clone was detected many times. There are 14 residues in the CDR3. Per the germline V gene, CDR1 is LNHDA and CDR2 is SQIVND (reference sequence). The V gene end was trimmed by 5 bases and the J gene end by 8 bases; junction bases not matched to a gene: 7. The material sequenced was PBMCs. The clonotype originates from a woman aged 55-70 years in good health, CMV-negative, and a related stem cell transplant donor. V usage is TRBV19 and J usage is TRBJ2-1; 9 bases fit TRBD1. The CDR3 DNA follows: TGTGCCAGTAGTCAAGGGACAGGGTGGGATGAGCAGTTCTTC. Its protein product is CASSQGTGWDEQFF.